One and the same sample provided the 23 T cell receptor beta chains below, sequenced in a study of blood T cell repertoires in COVID-19. Profiled with immunoSEQ multiplex PCR; TCRdb holds only in-frame clones, not every one. The data show about 170,000 clones, approximately 86% seen once. Sequences were obtained from peripheral blood. The receptors were sampled from a man between 65 and 80 years old with acute or convalescent COVID-19.

V and J are TRBV6-5 and TRBJ2-7; 12 nucleotides line up with TRBD1. Germline V gene sequence: CDR1 MNHEY, CDR2 SVGAGI. With 4 bases clipped from V and 5 bases from J, the junction kept 6 bases outside the gene matches. CDR3 length equals 15 residues. For the CDR3, the DNA is TGTGCCAGCAGTTTTACCGGGACAGGGGGCGACGAGCAGTACTTC. The encoded protein is CASSFTGTGGDEQYF.

This sequence joins TRBV1 and TRBJ1-5; TRBD1, the table's D call, was not compared with the DNA. TRBV1 counts as a pseudogene. CDR3 length: 18 amino acids. CDR3 sequence reads: CTSSQPPSWGHDAQPQHF. CDR3 in DNA: TGCACCAGCAGTCAACCACCCTCTTGGGGGCATGATGCTCAGCCCCAGCATTTT.

This chain uses TRBV5-1 with TRBJ2-1, with a possible D match to TRBD2 (6 bases). The CDR3 spans 16 residues. The germline CDR1 and CDR2 sequences are SGHRS and YFSETQ. V lost 1 base and J lost 0, with 11 bases in between. CDR3 nucleotide sequence: TGCGCCAGCAGCTTGTGGGCGGGGAGCTCCTACAATGAGCAGTTCTTC. Translated: CASSLWAGSSYNEQFF.

The chain couples TRBV28 to TRBJ2-5, with D possibly being TRBD2 (7 bases). V gave up 2 bases and J gave up 4 bases, with 14 bases separating them. Germline V lookup: CDR1 MDHEN, CDR2 SYDVKM. This CDR3 spans 15 amino acids. The CDR3 nucleotides read TGTGCCAGCAGTTTACCGGGGGGCGCTGGAGAGACCCAGTACTTC. It yields the protein CASSLPGGAGETQYF.

The J gene is TRBJ2-7, the V gene TRBV7-2, with D perhaps matching TRBD1 (5 bases). The V end was cut by 4 bases, the J end by 1 base, with 11 bases between. CDR1 and CDR2 (germline): SGHTA, FQGNSA. The CDR3 sequence is 14 residues long. In nucleotides, the CDR3 is TGTGCCAGCAGCTATACGGCAGGGTCCTACGAGCAGTACTTC. Amino acid sequence: CASSYTAGSYEQYF.

V and J are TRBV6-2 or TRBV6-3 and TRBJ2-3, with TRBD2 matching over 11 bases. V trimming: 0 bases; J trimming: 6 bases; junction bases outside the gene matches: 8. CDR1 and CDR2 from the germline V gene are MNHEY and SVGEGT. The CDR3 sequence is 17 residues long. The CDR3 sequence is CASSYSGTSGFRDTQYF. The CDR3 DNA sequence: TGTGCCAGCAGTTACTCTGGGACTAGCGGCTTCCGGGATACGCAGTATTTT.

The chain has TRBV27 and TRBJ2-2; 7 nucleotides line up with TRBD2. CDR1 is MNHEY and CDR2 is SMNVEV in the germline V gene (reference sequence). The CDR3 consists of 15 residues. V shed 1 base and J 3 bases; nucleotides not matched to a gene: 2. The CDR3 DNA reads TGTGCCAGCAGTTTATGGGGGGGTGACACCGGGGAGCTGTTTTTT. It specifies CASSLWGGDTGELFF.

The chain uses TRBV3-1 (or the pseudogene TRBV3-2) and TRBJ2-7, with D unclear. The ends were cut back, 3 bases at V and 2 bases at J, with 11 bases in the middle. Germline V gene lookup returns CDR1 LGHDT and CDR2 YNNKEL (reference sequence). The CDR3 is made up of 14 amino acids. CDR3 nucleotide sequence: TGTGCCAGCAGCCACGCAGGATCCACCTACGAGCAGTACTTC. Translated: CASSHAGSTYEQYF.

This clone was seen only a few times. The gene calls are TRBV28 and TRBJ1-5; 9 bases line up with TRBD1. The CDR3 has 17 amino acids. V dropped 5 bases and J dropped 4; count of bases not matched to a gene: 12. Germline-derived CDR1 and CDR2 are MDHEN and SYDVKM. CDR3 sequence reads: CASSPGTGTGYNQPQHF. CDR3 sequence (DNA): TGTGCCAGCAGTCCAGGCACCGGGACAGGGTATAATCAGCCCCAGCATTTT. Full variable domain (outside the CDR3, taken from reference TRBV28 and TRBJ1-5): DVKVTQSSRYLVKRTGEKVFLECVQDMDHENMFWYRQDPGLGLRLIYFSYDVKMKEKGDIPEGYSVSREKKERFSLILESASTNQTSMYLCASSPGTGTGYNQPQHFGDGTRLSIL.

The chain's CDR3 is CASSPGLWQPQHF. The CDR3 DNA reads as TGTGCCAGCAGCCCGGGACTGTGGCAGCCCCAGCATTTT. The chain is built from TRBV28 and TRBJ1-5; possible D gene TRBD1, 5 bases. The CDR3 consists of 13 residues. Trimming stripped 6 bases from V and 7 bases from J, with 13 bases between. Looked up from germline, CDR1 is MDHEN and CDR2 is SYDVKM. Filled out from reference TRBV28 and TRBJ1-5, the complete variable domain reads DVKVTQSSRYLVKRTGEKVFLECVQDMDHENMFWYRQDPGLGLRLIYFSYDVKMKEKGDIPEGYSVSREKKERFSLILESASTNQTSMYLCASSPGLWQPQHFGDGTRLSIL.

This CDR3 is CASSSPRQGWYEQYF. The CDR3 DNA reads as TGTGCCAGCAGCTCCCCGCGCCAGGGATGGTACGAGCAGTACTTC. The chain employs TRBV11-2 and TRBJ2-7; weak D call: TRBD1 (5 bases). The CDR3 runs 15 residues. Germline V gene lookup returns CDR1 SGHAT and CDR2 FQNNGV. V dropped 4 bases and J dropped 4 bases, with 17 bases sitting between them. The whole variable domain, remainder taken from reference TRBV11-2 and TRBJ2-7, is EAGVAQSPRYKIIEKRQSVAFWCNPISGHATLYWYQQILGQGPKLLIQFQNNGVVDDSQLPKDRFSAERLKGVDSTLKIQPAKLEDSAVYLCASSSPRQGWYEQYFGPGTRLTVT.

The chain uses TRBV9 and TRBJ1-2; 9 bases align to TRBD1. Per germline, CDR1 SGDLS and CDR2 YYNGEE. V lost 4 bases to trimming and J lost 5 bases; unmatched junction nucleotides: 12. The CDR3 has 16 amino acids. The CDR3 region is CASSQTTGGLNYGYTF. DNA for the CDR3: TGTGCCAGCAGCCAAACTACAGGGGGCCTAAATTATGGCTACACCTTC.

The chain recombines TRBV12-5 with TRBJ2-2, with unresolved D. The ends were cut back, 2 bases at V and 7 bases at J, with 5 bases in the middle. The CDR3 has 12 amino acids. Germline V lookup: CDR1 LGHNT, CDR2 FRNRAP. Here the CDR3 DNA reads TGTGCTAGTGGTTTGCACAACGGGGAGCTGTTTTTT. Protein product: CASGLHNGELFF. Using reference TRBV12-5 and TRBJ2-2 for the parts outside the CDR3, the full variable domain is DARVTQTPRHKVTEMGQEVTMRCQPILGHNTVFWYRQTMMQGLELLAYFRNRAPLDDSGMPKDRFSAEMPDATLATLKIQPSEPRDSAVYFCASGLHNGELFFGEGSRLTVL.

The chain is built from TRBV5-4 and TRBJ2-2; 8 nucleotides match TRBD1. The length of the CDR3 is 15 residues. Trimming took 4 bases from V and 7 from J; bases not matched to a gene: 9. CDR1 is SGHNT and CDR2 is YYREEE in the germline V gene (reference sequence). The CDR3 spells CASSTRTQGDGELFF. The DNA of the CDR3 is TGTGCCAGCAGCACGCGCACACAGGGGGACGGGGAGCTGTTTTTT.

The chain links TRBV3-1 (or the pseudogene TRBV3-2) to TRBJ1-2; no reliable D call. This CDR3 is built from 13 residues. Germline assignment: CDR1 LGHDT and CDR2 YNNKEL (reference sequence). V was trimmed by 3 bases and J by 4 bases, leaving 9 bases between them. CDR3 sequence (DNA): TGTGCCAGCAGCCAGTCACGGTCCTATGGCTACACCTTC. Amino acids: CASSQSRSYGYTF.

The genes are TRBV3-1 (or the pseudogene TRBV3-2) and TRBJ1-5; weak D call: TRBD1 (6 bases). Germline CDR1 LGHDT, CDR2 YNNKEL (reference sequence). The V end was cut by 1 base, the J end by 10 bases, with 17 bases between. The CDR3 consists of 15 residues. The chain's CDR3 is CASSQGDSGGNPQHF. For the CDR3, the DNA is TGTGCCAGCAGCCAAGGAGACTCGGGGGGCAATCCCCAGCATTTT.

V gene TRBV7-9 combines with J gene TRBJ1-2; no firm D call. Germline assignment: CDR1 SEHNR and CDR2 FQNEAQ (reference sequence). With 5 bases removed from V and 4 bases from J, the gap between germline ends came to 17 bases. The CDR3 extends over 15 amino acids. DNA of the CDR3: TGTGCCAGCAGCCAGACACCCGAGAGAGTCTATGGCTACACCTTC. It translates to CASSQTPERVYGYTF.

This clone was counted a few times. The chain is built from TRBV5-5 and TRBJ1-2; tentative D call: TRBD1 (5 bases). Germline V CDR1 and CDR2: SGHKS, YYEKEE (reference sequence). This CDR3 region has 13 residues. Trimming took 4 bases from V and 8 from J, leaving 15 bases between them. The CDR3 DNA reads TGTGCCAGCAGCCTCCCCGGGGGTCGGGGCTACACCTTC. Translation gives CASSLPGGRGYTF. Looking up the rest from reference TRBV5-5 and TRBJ1-2 gives the full variable domain: DAGVTQSPTHLIKTRGQQVTLRCSPISGHKSVSWYQQVLGQGPQFIFQYYEKEERGRGNFPDRFSARQFPNYSSELNVNALLLGDSALYLCASSLPGGRGYTFGSGTRLTVV.

The chain recombines TRBV29-1 with TRBJ1-2; 8 bases map to TRBD1. Unmatched junction bases numbered 9, after V lost 7 bases and J lost 8 bases. CDR1 SQVTM and CDR2 ANQGSEA come from the germline V gene. The CDR3 has 12 residues. For the CDR3, the DNA is TGCAGCGCACTGCAGGGGGCTGGCGGCTACACCTTC. It is translated as CSALQGAGGYTF.

The J gene is TRBJ2-5, the V gene TRBV5-1, with 10 bases identical to TRBD2. Per germline, CDR1 SGHRS and CDR2 YFSETQ. With 0 bases clipped from V and 5 bases from J, the junction kept 10 bases outside the gene matches. The CDR3 covers 17 residues. CDR3 bases: TGCGCCAGCAGCTTGGCCCCACTAGCGGGAAGGACGGAGACCCAGTACTTC. As protein: CASSLAPLAGRTETQYF.

The rearrangement links TRBV20-1 to TRBJ2-2; D not certain. The CDR3 loop spans 13 amino acids. V was shortened by 3 bases and J by 0 bases, with 5 bases between the two germline ends. From germline, CDR1 is DFQATT and CDR2 SNEGSKA (reference sequence). The CDR3 reads CSASSPNTGELFF. CDR3 DNA: TGCAGTGCTAGTAGCCCGAACACCGGGGAGCTGTTTTTT.

The chain recombines TRBV24-1 with TRBJ2-5; 9 bases align to TRBD1. The ends lost 3 bases at V and 9 bases at J; junction bases unmatched: 13. The length of the CDR3 is 16 residues. Germline CDR1 and CDR2: KGHDR and SFDVKD. The CDR3 DNA reads TGTGCCACCAGTGATGCCCCCGGGACAGGGACCACCTCCCAGTACTTC. Amino acid sequence: CATSDAPGTGTTSQYF.

This clone was observed a handful of times. The chain combines TRBV20-1 with TRBJ2-7; D is perhaps TRBD2 (6 bases). CDR1 and CDR2 from the germline V gene are DFQATT and SNEGSKA (reference sequence). The CDR3 covers 13 residues. Between the trimmed V and J ends, which lost 3 bases and 6 bases, there was a span of 15 bases. In DNA form, the CDR3 reads TGCAGTGCTAGTCGCCAGGGACTGAGCGAGCAGTACTTC. Protein sequence: CSASRQGLSEQYF.